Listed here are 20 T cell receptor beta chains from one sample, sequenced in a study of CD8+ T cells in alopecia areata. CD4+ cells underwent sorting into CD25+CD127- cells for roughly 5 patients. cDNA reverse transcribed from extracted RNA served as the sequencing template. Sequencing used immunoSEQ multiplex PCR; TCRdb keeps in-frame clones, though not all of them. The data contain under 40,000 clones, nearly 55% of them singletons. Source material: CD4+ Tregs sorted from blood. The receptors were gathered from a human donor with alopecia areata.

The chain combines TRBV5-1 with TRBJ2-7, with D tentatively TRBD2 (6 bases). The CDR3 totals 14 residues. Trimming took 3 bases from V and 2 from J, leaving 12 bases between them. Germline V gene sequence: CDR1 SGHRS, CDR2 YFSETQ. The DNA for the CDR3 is TGCGCCAGCAGCTCCACATGGGGGGCCTACGAGCAGTACTTC. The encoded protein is CASSSTWGAYEQYF.

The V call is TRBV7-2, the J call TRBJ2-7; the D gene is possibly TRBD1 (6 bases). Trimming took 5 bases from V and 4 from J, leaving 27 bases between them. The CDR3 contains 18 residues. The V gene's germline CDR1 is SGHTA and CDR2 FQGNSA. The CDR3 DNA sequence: TGTGCCAGCAGCCGCGCAGGGGTAGGCAGCCCTAACCGATACGAGCAGTACTTC. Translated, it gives CASSRAGVGSPNRYEQYF.

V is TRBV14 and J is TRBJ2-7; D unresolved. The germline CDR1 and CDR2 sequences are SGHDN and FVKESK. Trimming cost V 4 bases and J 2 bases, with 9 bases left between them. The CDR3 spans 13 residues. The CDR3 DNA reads TGTGCCAGCAGCCGAGAGATTGCCTACGAGCAGTACTTC. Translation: CASSREIAYEQYF.

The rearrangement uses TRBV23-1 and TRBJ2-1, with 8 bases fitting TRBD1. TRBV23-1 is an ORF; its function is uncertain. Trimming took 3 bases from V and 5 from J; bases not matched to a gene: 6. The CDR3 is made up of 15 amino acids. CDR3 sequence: CASSHRDRKDNEQFF. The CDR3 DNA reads TGCGCCAGCAGTCACCGGGACAGGAAAGACAATGAGCAGTTCTTC.

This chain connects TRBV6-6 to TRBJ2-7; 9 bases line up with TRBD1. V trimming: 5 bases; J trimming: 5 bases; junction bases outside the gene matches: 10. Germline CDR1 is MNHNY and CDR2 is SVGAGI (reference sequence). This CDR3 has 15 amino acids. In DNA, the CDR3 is TGTGCCAGCAGTCCCCCCGGGACAGGGAGTAACGAGCAGTACTTC. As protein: CASSPPGTGSNEQYF.

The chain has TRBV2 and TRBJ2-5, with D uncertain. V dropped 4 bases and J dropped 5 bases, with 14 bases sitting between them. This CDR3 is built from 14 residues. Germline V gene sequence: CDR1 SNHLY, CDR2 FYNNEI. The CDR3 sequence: CASSGVELSETQYF. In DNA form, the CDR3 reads TGTGCCAGCAGTGGGGTAGAGTTGTCCGAGACCCAGTACTTC.

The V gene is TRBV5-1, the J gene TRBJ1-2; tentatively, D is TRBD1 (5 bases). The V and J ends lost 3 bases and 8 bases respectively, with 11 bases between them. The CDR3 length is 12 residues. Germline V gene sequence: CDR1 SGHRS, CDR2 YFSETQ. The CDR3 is CASSSDSSGYTF. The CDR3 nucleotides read TGCGCCAGCAGCTCCGACAGTAGCGGCTACACCTTC.

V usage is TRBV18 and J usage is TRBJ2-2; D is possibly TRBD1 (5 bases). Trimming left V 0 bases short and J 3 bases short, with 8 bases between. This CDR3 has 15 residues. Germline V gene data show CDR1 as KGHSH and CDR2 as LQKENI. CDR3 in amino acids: CASSPPKTDTGELFF. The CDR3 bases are TGTGCCAGCTCACCACCGAAGACAGACACCGGGGAGCTGTTTTTT.

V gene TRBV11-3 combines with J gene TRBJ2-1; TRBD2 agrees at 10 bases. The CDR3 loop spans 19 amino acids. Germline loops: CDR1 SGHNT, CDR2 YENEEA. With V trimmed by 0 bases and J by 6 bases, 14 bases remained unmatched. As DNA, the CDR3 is TGTGCCAGCAGCTTAGATTTCGGAGCTAGCGGGAGTATAGGCAATGAGCAGTTCTTC. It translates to CASSLDFGASGSIGNEQFF.

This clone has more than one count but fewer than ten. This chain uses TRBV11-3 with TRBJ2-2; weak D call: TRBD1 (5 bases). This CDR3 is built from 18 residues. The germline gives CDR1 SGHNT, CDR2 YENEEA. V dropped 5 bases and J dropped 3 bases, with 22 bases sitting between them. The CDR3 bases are TGTGCCAGCAGCCGCGACGGGTTAGGGGCCTTACACACCGGGGAGCTGTTTTTT. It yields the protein CASSRDGLGALHTGELFF.

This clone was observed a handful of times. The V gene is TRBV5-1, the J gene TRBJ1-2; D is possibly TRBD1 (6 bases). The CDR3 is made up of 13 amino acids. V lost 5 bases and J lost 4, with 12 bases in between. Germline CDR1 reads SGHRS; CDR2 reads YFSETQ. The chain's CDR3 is CASRLDRTYGYTF. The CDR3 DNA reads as TGCGCCAGCAGGCTTGACAGGACCTATGGCTACACCTTC.

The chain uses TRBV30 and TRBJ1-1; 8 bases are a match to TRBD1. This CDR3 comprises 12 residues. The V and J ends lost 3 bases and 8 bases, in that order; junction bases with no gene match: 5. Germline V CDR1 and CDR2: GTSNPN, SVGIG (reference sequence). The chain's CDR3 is CAWSRGPAEAFF. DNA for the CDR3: TGTGCCTGGAGCAGGGGGCCGGCCGAAGCTTTCTTT. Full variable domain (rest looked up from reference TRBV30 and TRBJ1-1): SQTIHQWPATLVQPVGSPLSLECTVEGTSNPNLYWYRQAAGRGLQLLFYSVGIGQISSEVPQNLSASRPQDRQFILSSKKLLLSDSGFYLCAWSRGPAEAFFGQGTRLTVV.

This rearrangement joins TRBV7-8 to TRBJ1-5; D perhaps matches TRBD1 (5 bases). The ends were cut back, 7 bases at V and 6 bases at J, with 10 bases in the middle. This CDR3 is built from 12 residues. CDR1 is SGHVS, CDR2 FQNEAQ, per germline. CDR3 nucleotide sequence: TGTGCCAGCACCAGGGTGGGTCAGCCCCAGCATTTT. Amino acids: CASTRVGQPQHF. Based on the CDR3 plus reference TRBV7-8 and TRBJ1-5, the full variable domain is GAGVSQSPRYKVAKRGQDVALRCDPISGHVSLFWYQQALGQGPEFLTYFQNEAQLDKSGLPSDRFFAERPEGSVSTLKIQRTQQEDSAVYLCASTRVGQPQHFGDGTRLSIL.

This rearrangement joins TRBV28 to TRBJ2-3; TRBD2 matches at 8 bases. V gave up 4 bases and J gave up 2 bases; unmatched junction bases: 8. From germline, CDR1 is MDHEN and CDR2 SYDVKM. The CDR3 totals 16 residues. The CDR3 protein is CASSSFNSGITDTQYF. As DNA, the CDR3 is TGTGCCAGCAGTTCCTTCAATAGCGGGATCACAGATACGCAGTATTTT.

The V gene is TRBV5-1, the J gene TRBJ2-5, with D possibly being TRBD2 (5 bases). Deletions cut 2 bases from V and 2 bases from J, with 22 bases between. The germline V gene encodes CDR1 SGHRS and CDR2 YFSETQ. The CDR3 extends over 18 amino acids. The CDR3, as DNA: TGCGCCAGCAGCTTTAGGACGGGGATGGTTACCTTACAAGAGACCCAGTACTTC. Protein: CASSFRTGMVTLQETQYF.

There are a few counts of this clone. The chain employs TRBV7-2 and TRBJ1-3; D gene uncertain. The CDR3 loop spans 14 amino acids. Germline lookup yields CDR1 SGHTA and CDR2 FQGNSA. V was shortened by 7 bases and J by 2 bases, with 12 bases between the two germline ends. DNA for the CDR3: TGTGCCAGCACCCCGTGGGCAGCTGGAAACACCATATATTTT. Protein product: CASTPWAAGNTIYF.

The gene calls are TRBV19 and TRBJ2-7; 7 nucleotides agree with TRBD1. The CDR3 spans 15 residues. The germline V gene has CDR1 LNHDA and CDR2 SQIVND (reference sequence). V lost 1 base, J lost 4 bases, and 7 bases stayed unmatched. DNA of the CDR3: TGTGCCAGTAGTATAGCACAGGGGCAAAGGTACGAGCAGTACTTC. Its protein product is CASSIAQGQRYEQYF.

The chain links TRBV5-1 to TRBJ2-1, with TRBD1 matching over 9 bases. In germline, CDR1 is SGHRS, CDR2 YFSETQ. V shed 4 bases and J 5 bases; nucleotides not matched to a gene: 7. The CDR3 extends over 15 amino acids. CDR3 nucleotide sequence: TGCGCCAGCAGCCGAACCGGGACAGGGAACAATGAGCAGTTCTTC. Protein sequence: CASSRTGTGNNEQFF. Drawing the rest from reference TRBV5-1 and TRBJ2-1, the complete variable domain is KAGVTQTPRYLIKTRGQQVTLSCSPISGHRSVSWYQQTPGQGLQFLFEYFSETQRNKGNFPGRFSGRQFSNSRSEMNVSTLELGDSALYLCASSRTGTGNNEQFFGPGTRLTVL.

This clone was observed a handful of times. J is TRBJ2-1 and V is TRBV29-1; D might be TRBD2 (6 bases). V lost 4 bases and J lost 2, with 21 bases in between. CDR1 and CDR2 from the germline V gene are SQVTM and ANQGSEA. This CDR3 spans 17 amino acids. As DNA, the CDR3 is TGCAGCGTTGGTCGGCTTAGAGAGACTAGTGCCTACAATGAGCAGTTCTTC. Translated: CSVGRLRETSAYNEQFF.

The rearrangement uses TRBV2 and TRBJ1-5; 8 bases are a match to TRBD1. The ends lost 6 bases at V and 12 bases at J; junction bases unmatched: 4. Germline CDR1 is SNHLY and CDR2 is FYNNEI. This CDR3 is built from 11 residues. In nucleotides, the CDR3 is TGTGCCAGCAGCGGACAGGGCGGCCAGCATTTT. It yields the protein CASSGQGGQHF.